This section outlines one T cell receptor beta chain sequence together with its context. Its antigen specificity is not known. No base quality values were provided; no much bigger clone lies one nucleotide off. This sample was taken from a study of Ad26.COV2.S vaccination and SARS-CoV-2 variants (dated by TCRdb to the early 2020s). Looking at the study overall: Donors in the vaccine arm were drawn from COV1001, a multicentre, randomized, double-blind, placebo-controlled phase I-IIa trial testing Ad26.COV2.S in healthy adults. Dosing of Ad26.COV2.S was intramuscular, at either 5x10^10 or 1x10^11 viral particles, delivered as one shot or as two shots spaced 56 days apart. TCRbeta repertoire sequencing served as the tool for gauging how specific and how broad the SARS-CoV-2-reactive T cell receptors were following Ad26.COV2.S vaccination. A total of roughly 30 samples were included in the TCR-sequenced set, comprising about 20 Ad26.COV2.S vaccine recipients, 5 placebo recipients and 8 SARS-CoV-2 convalescent individuals. Trial participants were randomized into five groups of five: low-dose or high-dose Ad26.COV2.S given once or twice, or placebo on both occasions. Investigators did not know the trial group allocation while performing experiments and assessing outcomes.

The research as a whole found: According to the authors, total T cell responses may have been underestimated by the TCR breadth and depth analyses. The study was not powered for comparison of responses between vaccine doses or regimens. After vaccination, spike-specific CD8+ and CD4+ T cell responses were reported to show substantial breadth. Non-spike TCR breadth was comparable between vaccine and placebo recipients, consistent with the vaccine containing only spike. Spike-specific TCR breadth was higher in Ad26.COV2.S recipients than in placebo recipients (P = 0.0014).

The CDR3 runs 15 amino acids, cysteine and phenylalanine included. Of all the DNA, just the CDR3 is kept, 45 bases in frame from base 1. V sheds 8 bases and J sheds 6 bases, leaving 22 bases between their ends. As encoded in the germline V gene, CDR1 is SQVTM while CDR2 is ANQGSEA. The treatment or condition label corresponds to: 19 received Ad26.COV2.S at low or high dose, single or two shots; roughly five received placebo; per-sample allocation not given. For vaccine and placebo recipients, the sequenced repertoires came from samples collected on day 63 after the first injection. Cohort 1b enrolled fewer than 30 adults aged 18-55 years at a single site in Boston, USA, between 29 July and 7 August 2020. Ad26.COV2.S was a replication-incompetent adenovirus type 26 vector that expressed a prefusion-stabilized SARS-CoV-2 spike protein derived from the original Wuhan strain. The immunoSEQ Assay was the method used to sequence TCRbeta CDR3 regions. After extraction, genomic DNA underwent amplification by bias-controlled multiplex PCR, followed by high-throughput sequencing. For the original study's pipeline: To quantify the absolute abundance of every unique TCRbeta CDR3 region, sequences were collapsed and filtered. T cell fraction was estimated by normalizing TCRbeta template counts to usable DNA, with usable DNA measured through amplification of reference genes found in all nucleated cells. Repertoire TCRs were annotated as SARS-CoV-2-specific when V gene, CDR3 amino acid sequence and J gene were exactly matched to a known reactive TCR set. The reference SARS-CoV-2 TCR set was obtained from MIRA and was filtered for enrichment in COVID-19-positive ImmuneCODE repertoires, whereby public or cross-reactive TCRs were removed. Using the MIRA antigens, annotated TCRs were further analysed by specific ORF or by position within an ORF. Breadth was defined as annotated unique rearrangements over total unique productive rearrangements; depth was the summed frequency of those rearrangements. Group comparisons of TCR breadth used two-sided Wilcoxon rank-sum tests. The clones in this table, taken by TCRdb from immuneACCESS, are in-frame only. Not every clone is retained; where verified, under half of the shortfall comes from an unresolved V gene, and the cause of the rest is unknown. V, J and clone size are taken as reported in that table, and D and trimming were inferred from the DNA itself. The sample table shows a few hundred thousand clones, and about 90% are seen once. The ten largest clones add up to 4.5% to 7% of the sample.

The source is a person aged 18 to 59 who received the Ad26.COV2.S COVID-19 vaccine or a placebo. The rearranged chain carries TRBV29-1 and TRBJ1-4; the D gene assignment is ambiguous. Source: peripheral blood, taken in a trial of Ad26.COV2.S vaccine versus placebo. The CDR3: CSIRPGVLKDEKLFF. The bases are TGCAGCATTCGACCCGGGGTCTTGAAGGATGAAAAACTGTTTTTT.